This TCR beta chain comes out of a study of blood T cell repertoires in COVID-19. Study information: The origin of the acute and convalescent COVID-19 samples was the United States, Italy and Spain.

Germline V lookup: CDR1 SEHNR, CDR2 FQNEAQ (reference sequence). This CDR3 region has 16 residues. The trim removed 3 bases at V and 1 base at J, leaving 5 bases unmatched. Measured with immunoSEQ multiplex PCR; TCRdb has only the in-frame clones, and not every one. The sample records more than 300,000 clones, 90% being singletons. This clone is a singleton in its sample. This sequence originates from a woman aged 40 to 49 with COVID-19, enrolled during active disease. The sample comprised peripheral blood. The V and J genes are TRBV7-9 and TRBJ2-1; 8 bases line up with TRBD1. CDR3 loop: CASSFPRDRSYNEQFF. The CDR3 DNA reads TGTGCCAGCAGCTTCCCCCGGGACAGGTCCTACAATGAGCAGTTCTTC. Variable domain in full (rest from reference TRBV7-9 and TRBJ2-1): DTGVSQNPRHKITKRGQNVTFRCDPISEHNRLYWYRQTLGQGPEFLTYFQNEAQLEKSRLLSDRFSAERPKGSFSTLEIQRTEQGDSAMYLCASSFPRDRSYNEQFFGPGTRLTVL.